The 32 T cell receptor beta chains presented below share a single source sample, sequenced in a study of CD8 T cells in ankylosing spondylitis. For these TCRs, the target antigens are not known. Overall study results and limits: A motif in TCR beta, a set of seven to nine highly homologous variants, appeared characteristic of ankylosing spondylitis blood.

TCRdb fed the 5' RACE reads into MiXCR, producing one record per CDR3 protein. The sample holds about 450,000 distinct CDR3 sequences, roughly 26% seen once. The sample comprised blood, either unsorted or a sorted T cell fraction (not recorded which). Receptor source: a male donor with ankylosing spondylitis.

There are a few counts of this clonotype. The chain recombines TRBV12-3 or TRBV12-4 with TRBJ1-5; the D gene is possibly TRBD1 (6 bases). There are 14 residues in the CDR3. V was pared by 4 bases and J by 1 base, with 8 bases between. This chain's CDR3 is CASSSGTSNQPQHF. CDR3 DNA sequence: TGTGCCAGCAGTTCCGGGACAAGCAATCAGCCCCAGCATTTT.

This clonotype was detected only a few times. This chain links TRBV6-2 or TRBV6-3 with TRBJ1-5, with D hard to call. The CDR3 contains 18 residues. V was cut by 0 bases and J by 4 bases, with 19 bases left in between. Germline CDR1 and CDR2: MNHEY and SVGEGT. The CDR3 spells CASSYSLMPGKRNQPQHF. CDR3 in DNA: TGTGCCAGCAGTTACTCGTTAATGCCCGGGAAACGGAATCAGCCCCAGCATTTT.

This clonotype was recorded a few times. The chain couples TRBV29-1 to TRBJ2-1; maybe TRBD2 (5 bases). V was pared by 3 bases and J by 2 bases, with 11 bases between. Per germline, CDR1 SQVTM and CDR2 ANQGSEA. CDR3 length equals 14 residues. This CDR3 is CSVERELPYNEQFF. The CDR3 nucleotides are TGCAGCGTTGAGAGGGAGCTTCCCTACAATGAGCAGTTCTTC.

This clonotype was picked up a small number of times. This sequence joins TRBV20-1 and TRBJ1-5; the match to TRBD1 covers 8 bases. V trimming: 6 bases; J trimming: 3 bases; junction bases outside the gene matches: 7. Germline values: CDR1 DFQATT, CDR2 SNEGSKA (reference sequence). The CDR3 extends over 14 amino acids. CDR3 DNA sequence: TGCAGTGCGCGATTGGGACAGGACAATCAGCCCCAGCATTTT. It yields the protein CSARLGQDNQPQHF.

This rearrangement joins TRBV18 to TRBJ1-5, with D possibly matching TRBD1 (6 bases). The ends were cut back, 1 base at V and 3 bases at J, with 10 bases in the middle. Germline lookup yields CDR1 KGHSH and CDR2 LQKENI. The CDR3 length is 15 residues. The CDR3 DNA is TGTGCCAGCTCACCACTACAGGGCTCCAATCAGCCCCAGCATTTT. Protein product: CASSPLQGSNQPQHF.

This clonotype was detected only a few times. This chain connects TRBV11-1 to TRBJ1-1, with D perhaps TRBD1 (6 bases). Germline-derived CDR1 and CDR2 are SGHAT and FQDESV (reference sequence). CDR3 length equals 18 residues. Trimming shortened V by 0 bases and J by 1 base, and 18 bases separated the two germline ends. The CDR3 sequence is CASSLAGRGLRRNTEAFF. DNA for the CDR3: TGTGCCAGCAGCTTAGCGGGACGGGGGCTCCGTAGGAACACTGAAGCTTTCTTT.

V usage is TRBV20-1 and J usage is TRBJ2-3, with TRBD2 matching over 8 bases. Germline V gene sequence: CDR1 DFQATT, CDR2 SNEGSKA (reference sequence). J was trimmed by 4 bases and V by 0 bases; bases with no gene match: 12. CDR3 size: 17 residues. In nucleotides, the CDR3 is TGCAGTGCTAGAGATCGGAAAAGCGGGAGCCTCTCAGATACGCAGTATTTT. It encodes CSARDRKSGSLSDTQYF.

The chain joins TRBV3-1 to TRBJ2-3; maybe TRBD2 (5 bases). This CDR3 spans 13 amino acids. V gave up 6 bases and J gave up 7 bases, with 14 bases separating them. Germline V gives CDR1 LGHDT, CDR2 YNNKEL (reference sequence). Here the CDR3 DNA reads TGTGCCAGCAGTCTCGGGATATCCTATACGCAGTATTTT. Residues: CASSLGISYTQYF.

In this sample, this clonotype turned up a few times. The chain uses TRBV7-2 and TRBJ2-2; 7 bases are a match to TRBD2. The ends lost 5 bases at V and 7 bases at J; junction bases unmatched: 4. The V gene's germline CDR1 is SGHTA and CDR2 FQGNSA. This CDR3 comprises 13 residues. The CDR3 here is CASSTTSVGELFF. In DNA form, the CDR3 reads TGTGCCAGCAGCACCACTAGCGTCGGGGAGCTGTTTTTT.

This clonotype was counted only a few times. V gene TRBV10-3 combines with J gene TRBJ2-1; perhaps D is TRBD1 or TRBD2 (6 bases each). The CDR3 is 18 residues long. Trimming stripped 2 bases from V and 5 bases from J, with 22 bases between. Germline V gene data show CDR1 as ENHRY and CDR2 as SYGVKD. The CDR3 nucleotides read TGTGCCATCAGTGAGAGGGGGGCTCTGGTCCCCCACAACAATGAGCAGTTCTTC. Protein sequence: CAISERGALVPHNNEQFF.

This clonotype appeared a few times. The chain couples TRBV12-3 or TRBV12-4 to TRBJ2-3; 7 bases fit TRBD2. The CDR3 runs to 14 residues. The V segment lost 7 bases and the J segment 9 bases; nucleotides outside the gene matches: 13. DNA for the CDR3: TGTGCCAGCACCCGAGCGAGCAGCGGGGCAACGCAGTATTTT. Translation: CASTRASSGATQYF.

This chain links TRBV6-1 with TRBJ1-4, with D possibly TRBD1 on 6 matching bases. Germline V gene lookup returns CDR1 MNHNS and CDR2 SASEGT. Trimming removed 5 bases from V and 5 bases from J, with 21 bases in between. CDR3 length equals 17 residues. The CDR3 bases are TGTGCCAGCAGTAGCATCCGGGACACCGGCAGGAATGAAAAACTGTTTTTT. Its protein is CASSSIRDTGRNEKLFF.

The sample holds a few counts of this clonotype. V and J are TRBV15 and TRBJ2-3, with D tentatively TRBD1 (5 bases). The CDR3 consists of 14 residues. Germline CDR1 LNHNV, CDR2 YYDKDF (reference sequence). Trimming pared 4 bases from V and 6 bases from J, leaving 14 bases between. The CDR3 nucleotides are TGTGCCACCAGCATCGGCAGGGCCATGGATACGCAGTATTTT. Residues: CATSIGRAMDTQYF.

V is TRBV30 and J is TRBJ1-3, with 8 bases fitting TRBD1. The CDR3 runs to 13 residues. Per the germline V gene, CDR1 is GTSNPN and CDR2 is SVGIG (reference sequence). J gave up 3 bases and V 6 bases, and 4 bases lay outside the gene matches. The CDR3 DNA follows: TGTGCCTGCCAGGGGGCGCTTGGAAACACCATATATTTT. Its translation is CACQGALGNTIYF.

This clonotype was detected ten times or more. The rearrangement links TRBV5-5 to TRBJ1-1; D is undetermined. Germline V lookup: CDR1 SGHKS, CDR2 YYEKEE (reference sequence). The CDR3 sequence is 15 residues long. Trimming cost V 4 bases and J 1 base, with 14 bases left between them. In DNA, the CDR3 is TGTGCCAGCAGCCGTCGGAAGGAACCGAACACTGAAGCTTTCTTT. Encoded protein: CASSRRKEPNTEAFF. Complete variable domain (other parts from reference TRBV5-5 and TRBJ1-1): DAGVTQSPTHLIKTRGQQVTLRCSPISGHKSVSWYQQVLGQGPQFIFQYYEKEERGRGNFPDRFSARQFPNYSSELNVNALLLGDSALYLCASSRRKEPNTEAFFGQGTRLTVV.

The chain recombines TRBV5-1 with TRBJ2-7, with 11 bases identical to TRBD2. Looked up from germline, CDR1 is SGHRS and CDR2 is YFSETQ. The CDR3 totals 14 residues. The junction had 3 bases not matched to a gene; V was cut back by 5 bases and J by 2 bases. The CDR3, as DNA: TGCGCCAGCAGAAGACTAGCGGGAACCTACGAGCAGTACTTC. Protein product: CASRRLAGTYEQYF.

V usage is TRBV10-3 and J usage is TRBJ2-7; weak D call: TRBD1 (6 bases). Germline V lookup: CDR1 ENHRY, CDR2 SYGVKD. The CDR3 extends over 12 amino acids. V dropped 6 bases and J dropped 3 bases, with 9 bases sitting between them. The CDR3 spells CAISLDSYEQYV. In DNA form, the CDR3 reads TGTGCCATCAGCTTGGACAGCTACGAGCAGTACGTC.

This clonotype was observed a handful of times. The chain links TRBV6-1 to TRBJ1-6; 8 bases fit TRBD1. Trimming removed 6 bases from V and 8 bases from J; junction bases left unmatched: 9. The CDR3 spans 15 residues. CDR1 is MNHNS and CDR2 is SASEGT in the germline V gene. CDR3 nucleotides: TGTGCCAGCAGCAGAGACAGGGGCGCAGATTCACCCCTCCACTTT. It codes for CASSRDRGADSPLHF.

This rearrangement joins TRBV3-1 to TRBJ1-1; D is unresolved. Trimming cost V 0 bases and J 11 bases, with 10 bases left between them. This CDR3 is 12 amino acids long. Germline values: CDR1 LGHDT, CDR2 YNNKEL (reference sequence). The CDR3 region has the DNA TGTGCCAGCAGCCAAGAATACCGGGCGGCTTTCTTT. It encodes CASSQEYRAAFF.

In this sample, this clonotype turned up a few times. This sequence joins TRBV5-4 and TRBJ2-1, with D possibly matching TRBD1 (6 bases). The V gene lost 3 bases and the J gene lost 1 base, with 11 bases spanning the gap. The CDR3 extends over 15 amino acids. Per the germline V gene, CDR1 is SGHNT and CDR2 is YYREEE (reference sequence). The DNA for the CDR3 is TGTGCCAGCAGCTACAGGGTAGGGTCCTACAATGAGCAGTTCTTC. It codes for CASSYRVGSYNEQFF.

This chain's CDR3 is CSARPIAGGNEQYF. The CDR3 nucleotides are TGCAGTGCTAGGCCTATAGCGGGAGGCAACGAGCAGTACTTC. This chain links TRBV20-1 with TRBJ2-7, with 10 bases identical to TRBD2. V lost 3 bases and J lost 5; bases outside the gene matches: 7. The CDR3 extends over 14 amino acids. The germline gives CDR1 DFQATT, CDR2 SNEGSKA (reference sequence).

This clonotype was seen a handful of times. The V call is TRBV5-1, the J call TRBJ2-1; D is perhaps TRBD2 (6 bases). CDR3 length: 14 residues. Deletions cut 4 bases from V and 6 bases from J, with 14 bases between. Germline V gene data show CDR1 as SGHRS and CDR2 as YFSETQ. The CDR3 DNA is TGCGCCAGCAGCGTGGATCTGACTAGCAATGAGCAGTTCTTC. Translated: CASSVDLTSNEQFF.

This chain connects TRBV11-3 to TRBJ2-1; D remains unclear. CDR3 length: 11 amino acids. From germline, CDR1 is SGHNT and CDR2 YENEEA. Trimming stripped 5 bases from V and 11 bases from J, with 10 bases between. CDR3: CASSRLGQQFF. DNA for the CDR3: TGTGCCAGCAGCCGGCTTGGACAGCAGTTCTTC.

V usage is TRBV6-5 and J usage is TRBJ2-1; D uncertain. Germline-derived CDR1 and CDR2 are MNHEY and SVGAGI. The CDR3 runs to 14 residues. The V end was cut by 0 bases, the J end by 3 bases, with 6 bases between. The CDR3 region has the DNA TGTGCCAGCAGTTACTCCAAGGTCTACAATGAGCAGTTCTTC. It specifies CASSYSKVYNEQFF.

V usage is TRBV4-1 and J usage is TRBJ2-5; maybe TRBD2 (5 bases). V lost 4 bases and J lost 2, with 14 bases in between. This CDR3 contains 15 residues. CDR1 and CDR2 from the germline V gene are MGHRA and YSYEKL. The CDR3 region has the DNA TGCGCCAGCAGCCCTTACTGGACTTCACAAGAGACCCAGTACTTC. This codes for CASSPYWTSQETQYF.

This clonotype was detected only a few times. The rearrangement links TRBV20-1 to TRBJ1-1; no firm D call. The CDR3 length is 14 residues. The germline V gene encodes CDR1 DFQATT and CDR2 SNEGSKA (reference sequence). Here the CDR3 DNA reads TGCAGGACACGCGGTGGGCCTTTGAACACTGAAGCTTTCTTT. Translation gives CRTRGGPLNTEAFF.

This clonotype was detected ten times or more. The V call is TRBV7-9, the J call TRBJ2-1, with TRBD2 matching 10 bases. J lost 7 bases, V lost 1 base, and 7 bases had no gene match. This CDR3 is 16 amino acids long. CDR1 and CDR2 from the germline V gene are SEHNR and FQNEAQ (reference sequence). CDR3 sequence: CASSLGLAGVKNEQFF. CDR3 DNA: TGTGCCAGCAGCTTAGGGCTAGCGGGAGTGAAGAATGAGCAGTTCTTC.

This clonotype was picked up a small number of times. The chain joins TRBV20-1 to TRBJ2-7; D is ambiguous. CDR3 length: 13 amino acids. Germline V lookup: CDR1 DFQATT, CDR2 SNEGSKA (reference sequence). Between the trimmed V and J ends, which lost 5 bases and 3 bases, there was a span of 14 bases. CDR3 nucleotides: TGCAGTGCTTCCGACTTGCGGTACTACGAGCAGTACGTC. Translated, it gives CSASDLRYYEQYV.

V is TRBV11-1 and J is TRBJ1-2, with TRBD1 identical over 7 bases. The V segment lost 5 bases and the J segment 3 bases; nucleotides outside the gene matches: 6. Per the germline V gene, CDR1 is SGHAT and CDR2 is FQDESV (reference sequence). The CDR3 length is 14 residues. CDR3 residues: CASSPTGSYYGYTF. The CDR3 DNA sequence: TGTGCCAGCAGCCCGACAGGGTCCTACTATGGCTACACCTTC.

V and J are TRBV6-2 or TRBV6-3 and TRBJ2-2, with D uncertain. The CDR3 runs 20 residues. V gave up 8 bases and J gave up 6 bases, with 34 bases separating them. CDR1 and CDR2 (germline): MNHEY, SVGEGT. The CDR3 spells CASESYTQRVFAPKAGELFF. CDR3 coding DNA: TGTGCCAGCGAGAGTTACACACAGCGCGTTTTCGCACCGAAGGCCGGGGAGCTGTTTTTT.

The table lists this clonotype with a few counts. The V and J genes are TRBV12-3 or TRBV12-4 and TRBJ1-1; D is perhaps TRBD1 (5 bases). This CDR3 spans 15 amino acids. The V and J ends lost 7 bases and 0 bases respectively, with 15 bases between them. The CDR3 is CASIRDVGMNTEAFF. The CDR3 region has the DNA TGTGCCAGCATCCGGGACGTCGGCATGAACACTGAAGCTTTCTTT.

This chain joins TRBV5-1 and TRBJ1-5, with D perhaps TRBD1 (5 bases). CDR3 size: 15 residues. CDR1 is SGHRS, CDR2 YFSETQ, per germline. V was cut by 1 base and J by 4 bases, with 12 bases left in between. CDR3 in amino acids: CASSLLGVGNQPQHF. The DNA for the CDR3 is TGCGCCAGCAGCTTGCTGGGGGTCGGGAATCAGCCCCAGCATTTT.